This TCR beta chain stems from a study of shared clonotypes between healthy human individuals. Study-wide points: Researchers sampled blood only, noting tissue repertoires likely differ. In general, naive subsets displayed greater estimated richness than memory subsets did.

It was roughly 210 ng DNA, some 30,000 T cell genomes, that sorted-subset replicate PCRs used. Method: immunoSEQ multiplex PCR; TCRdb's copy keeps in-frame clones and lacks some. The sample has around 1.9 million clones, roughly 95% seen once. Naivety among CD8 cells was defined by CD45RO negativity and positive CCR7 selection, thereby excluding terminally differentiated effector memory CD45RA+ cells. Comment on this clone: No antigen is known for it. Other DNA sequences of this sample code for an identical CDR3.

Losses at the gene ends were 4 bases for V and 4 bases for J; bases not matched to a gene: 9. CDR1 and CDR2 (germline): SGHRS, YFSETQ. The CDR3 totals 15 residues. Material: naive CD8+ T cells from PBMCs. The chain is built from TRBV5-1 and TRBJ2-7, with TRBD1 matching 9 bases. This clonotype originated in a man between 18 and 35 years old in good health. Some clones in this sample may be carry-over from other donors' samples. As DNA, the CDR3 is TGCGCCAGCAGCCTTTCACAGGGGGCGAGATACGAGCAGTACTTC. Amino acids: CASSLSQGARYEQYF.